What follows describes a single TCR beta chain. With 60 Vbeta and 13 Jbeta primers, the PCR was carried out. Method: immunoSEQ multiplex PCR; TCRdb's copy keeps in-frame clones and lacks some. The sample consists of over 70,000 clones, roughly 81% of them appearing once. The V gene's germline CDR1 is SGHRS and CDR2 YFSETQ. J was trimmed by 0 bases and V by 9 bases; bases with no gene match: 3. CDR3 size: 13 residues. The records do not include a CMV serostatus for this donor. The sample comes from a study of cytomegalovirus exposure and HLA in healthy donors. As for the study in general: As an earlier analysis found, around 200 million T cells yielded over 95 million unique TCR beta sequences.

This sequence joins TRBV5-1 and TRBJ2-3; 8 bases map to TRBD2. Sequencing input: PBMCs. The clonotype comes from a human donor in good health. The CDR3 bases are TGCGCCACCGCTAGCGGGAGCACAGATACGCAGTATTTT. Amino acid sequence: CATASGSTDTQYF.